Presented here are 5 T cell receptor beta chains from one specimen sequenced in a study of T cells in Graves' hyperthyroidism and ophthalmopathy. TCR beta CDR3 region amplification was performed from RNA transcripts. HTBI primers drove first-round RT-PCR of the TCR CDR3. TCRdb analysed the multiplex PCR reads with MiXCR anew, one entry per CDR3 protein. The sample has hundreds of thousands of distinct CDR3 sequences, over 40% seen once. The sample taken for sequencing was peripheral blood or thyroid tissue (not recorded which). The source is an adult man with Graves' disease, either hyperthyroidism or ophthalmopathy (not recorded which).

The CDR3 reads CASSRDRAQGYTF. DNA for the CDR3: TGTGCCAGCAGCCGTGACAGGGCGCAGGGCTACACCTTC. The genes are TRBV9 and TRBJ1-2; 7 bases align to TRBD1. J was trimmed by 8 bases and V by 4 bases; bases with no gene match: 8. CDR3 size: 13 residues. Germline assignment: CDR1 SGDLS and CDR2 YYNGEE.

This clonotype has more than one count but fewer than ten. The J gene is TRBJ1-1, the V gene TRBV20-1; D remains unclear. In germline, CDR1 is DFQATT, CDR2 SNEGSKA (reference sequence). This CDR3 comprises 13 residues. Trimming took 3 bases from V and 0 from J, leaving 8 bases between them. CDR3 in DNA: TGCAGTGCTAGGGACGTCATGAACACTGAAGCTTTCTTT. This gives the protein CSARDVMNTEAFF.

The chain uses TRBV20-1 and TRBJ1-2; 10 positions agree with TRBD1. This CDR3 has 18 amino acids. V shed 3 bases and J 3 bases; nucleotides not matched to a gene: 16. The germline CDR1 and CDR2 sequences are DFQATT and SNEGSKA (reference sequence). DNA of the CDR3: TGCAGTGCTAGTGCCTACGGGACAGGGGTTCGGGCTGACTATGGCTACACCTTC. Translation: CSASAYGTGVRADYGYTF.

This clonotype appeared a few times. The J gene is TRBJ1-2, the V gene TRBV7-2; the D gene is possibly TRBD1 (6 bases). V lost 2 bases, J lost 8 bases, and 12 bases lay in between. This CDR3 region has 13 residues. Germline CDR1 SGHTA, CDR2 FQGNSA. The CDR3: CASSLPGAEGYTF. As DNA, the CDR3 is TGTGCCAGCAGCTTACCAGGGGCAGAAGGCTACACCTTC.

Worth noting for this clonotype: This may stem from a read error, because a much larger clone lies one nucleotide away. J is TRBJ1-2 and V is TRBV11-2; 7 bases match TRBD1. This CDR3 has 14 residues. Germline V lookup: CDR1 SGHAT, CDR2 FQNNGV. V shed 4 bases, J shed 4 bases, and the junction held 6 bases outside the gene matches. The CDR3 spells CASSSRTGGYGYTF. The CDR3 DNA sequence: TGTGCCAGCAGCTCCCGGACAGGTGGCTATGGCTACACCTTC.